The source of this T cell receptor (beta chain) is a study of T-cell reconstitution after alpha-beta-depleted transplantation in children. Unique molecular identifiers were incorporated into the prepared TCRbeta library. TCRdb reanalysed the PCR reads using MiXCR and keeps one entry per CDR3 protein. The repertoire consists of fewer than 750,000 distinct CDR3 sequences, with 27% occurring once and the leading ten covering about 35%. Notes on the study in general: Reported findings indicate that, about two months after transplant, alpha-beta T cells came from several hundred expanded clones, which were derived from non-depleted graft cells. Diversity of TCRbeta at day 60 was high in some patients, arising from surviving recipient T cells and thymic progenitors. A year post-transplant, T-cell counts and diversity derived mostly from newly produced T cells.

The table lists this clonotype with a few counts. The antigen remains undetermined. Germline V gene lookup returns CDR1 KGHDR and CDR2 SFDVKD. The ends lost 1 base at V and 0 bases at J; junction bases unmatched: 7. The CDR3 contains 18 residues. V gene TRBV24-1 combines with J gene TRBJ2-1; 8 nucleotides match TRBD1. The receptor comes from a boy younger than two with Wiskott-Aldrich syndrome, due to receive a stem cell transplant. The sample here was PBMCs, taken before TCRalphabeta/CD19-depleted stem cell transplant. In DNA, the CDR3 is TGTGCCACCAGTGATTTCAATGCCGACAGGGGCTCCTACAATGAGCAGTTCTTC. It is translated as CATSDFNADRGSYNEQFF.